Given below is one T cell receptor (beta chain) in context. Produced via immunoSEQ multiplex PCR; TCRdb's table is partial and in-frame only. The repertoire holds about 100,000 clones, with 85% to 95% as singletons. This sample is drawn from a study of T cell changes during pregnancy in multiple sclerosis. The V and J ends lost 3 bases and 5 bases respectively, with 8 bases between them. Germline CDR1 MNHNS, CDR2 SASEGT. The length of the CDR3 is 13 residues. The TCR was taken from a female donor with multiple sclerosis, enrolled in a pregnancy study. The J gene is TRBJ1-5, the V gene TRBV6-1; weak D call: TRBD1 (6 bases). The sample in question was peripheral blood, obtained before pregnancy. The CDR3 sequence is CASSDAGDQPQHF. The CDR3 DNA is TGTGCCAGCAGTGATGCAGGGGATCAGCCCCAGCATTTT.